The T cell receptor (beta chain) under discussion was sequenced for a study of cytomegalovirus exposure and HLA in healthy donors. Study as a whole: A preliminary data release comprised 70 million to 95 million unique TCRs obtained from HLA-typed donors. Study results and caveats: Associated with HLA alleles at 0.05 false discovery rate in a later analysis were 16,951 TCR beta sequences.

The V gene's germline CDR1 is SGHNT and CDR2 YYREEE (reference sequence). Deletions cut 4 bases from V and 0 bases from J, with 11 bases between. This CDR3 has 15 amino acids. Primers for the PCR totalled 60 Vbeta and 13 Jbeta. The assay was immunoSEQ multiplex PCR, and TCRdb's table has in-frame clones only and misses some. The sample has about 130,000 clones, roughly 10% seen once; the top ten hold approximately 4.4%. This clone was detected only a few times. Its target is not known. The chain employs TRBV5-4 and TRBJ1-3; the D is unclear. This TCR was sampled from a young woman in good health and CMV-seropositive. The sample consisted of PBMCs. The CDR3 loop is CASSPGGASGNTIYF. The DNA for the CDR3 is TGTGCCAGCAGCCCTGGTGGAGCCTCTGGAAACACCATATATTTT.